This TCR beta chain was recovered during a study of response to subunit inactivated influenza vaccine. MiXCR, run by TCRdb on the RT-PCR reads, gives a single entry per CDR3 protein. This sample has 500,000 to 550,000 distinct CDR3 sequences; roughly 7.9% occur once, and the top ten carry about 12%. The sample holds a few counts of this clonotype. The TCR comes from a man in his fifties or sixties who received an inactivated influenza vaccine. Sequencing was performed on PBMCs from blood, taken less than 30 months after vaccination.

CDR3 residues: CSAITGTAGTQYF. Here the CDR3 DNA reads TGCAGTGCCATCACCGGGACAGCCGGGACCCAGTACTTC. This chain links TRBV20-1 with TRBJ2-5, with 7 bases aligning to TRBD1. Trimming took 6 bases from V and 7 from J; bases not matched to a gene: 11. Germline CDR1 is DFQATT and CDR2 is SNEGSKA (reference sequence). This CDR3 is built from 13 residues.